Sequencing of this TCR beta chain was carried out in a study of regulatory T cells in long-lasting Graves disease (dated by TCRdb to the early 2020s). For context, the study as a whole: In the newly diagnosed Graves' disease group, patients had been taking antithyroid drugs for less than 3 months. Patients with persistent Graves' disease were compared with patients with newly diagnosed Graves' disease using TCR sequencing and RNA sequencing of peripheral blood. The study took place in China and was registered as a clinical trial. A total of some 33 samples were covered by TCR sequencing, comprising approximately 13 persistent and around 20 newly diagnosed Graves' disease patients.

This clonotype was observed many times. Its binding antigen is unknown. No much larger clone is present one base from it, and per-base qualities are unavailable. Library preparation was by multiplex PCR. Sequencing used an Illumina HiSeq 4000. To build TCR beta libraries, CDR3 regions were amplified by Arm-PCR using iRepertoire HTBI primers. Before sequencing, the PCR products went through gel purification. Concerning the study's data processing: A total of fewer than 65 TRBV and 14 TRBJ segments were identified across samples and were used for gene usage analysis of CDR3 amino acid clonotypes. COPE and FqMerger were used to merge filtered high-quality paired reads into contigs. BLAST was used to align contigs to the IMGT TRBV, TRBD and TRBJ reference genes, and CDR3 was defined following IMGT. Any clonotype with a frequency above 0.1% was classified as a highly expanded clone. Shannon entropy served as the measure of repertoire diversity, while the Gini coefficient captured V-J evenness. Clonotypes shared by more than one individual were considered public. TCRdb applied fastp at Q25 and MiXCR to the public reads, then kept only in-frame beta chains. Rows are combined by CDR3 protein, so each entry shows the most common genes and DNA. The V and J calls, along with clone size, are taken from TCRdb and not from the paper's own processing. Within this sample are 300,000 to 450,000 distinct CDR3 sequences, with 15% to 19% of them counted one time only. The top ten hold 20% to 25% of the sample.

The paper's findings and limits, for the study overall: Compared with newly diagnosed patients, patients with persistent Graves' disease had lower TCR Shannon entropy and fewer highly expanded clones, which suggests clonal expansion. Sequencing and analysis were limited to the TCR beta chain. The authors noted that the small sample size was a limitation that may lower accuracy. A larger number of public clonotypes was shared among persistent patients (approximately 2,500) than among newly diagnosed patients (approximately 1,000). Only peripheral blood was studied, because thyroid tissue, the primary lesion, was inaccessible.

Sample time point, as interpreted from the label and publication: newly diagnosed GD, antithyroid drugs for less than 3 months. For both TCR sequencing and RNA sequencing, RNA was extracted from PBMCs in TRIzol. The diagnosis of Graves' disease was made according to American Thyroid Association guidelines. Recruitment of patients was carried out at an endocrinology department in Xi'an, China. Each patient gave approximately 8.8 milliliters of peripheral blood, collected in an EDTA anticoagulant tube. PBMCs were isolated by Ficoll Paque Plus density gradient separation without further T cell sorting. An Agilent 2100 Bioanalyzer and agarose gel were used to assess RNA quality, and a NanoDrop 2000 was used to measure RNA concentration. The sequence was collected from a female donor with Graves disease. The sequencing used peripheral blood mononuclear cells (PBMCs), collected at new diagnosis, from a patient treated with antithyroid drugs.

The sequenced DNA: TGTGCCAGCAGTTCAACACCGGAACAGGGGCTTGAAGAGACCCAGTACTTC. Its product reads: CASSSTPEQGLEETQYF. This sequence uses TRBV28 and TRBJ2-1, with 7 bases aligning to TRBD1. TRBJ2-5 explains the end of the DNA better; the J call may be wrong. The CDR3 starts with the cysteine, ends with the phenylalanine, and has 17 residues. The kept DNA is CDR3 alone, 51 bases in frame from the first base. CDR1 MDHEN and CDR2 SYDVKM are derived from the germline V gene.